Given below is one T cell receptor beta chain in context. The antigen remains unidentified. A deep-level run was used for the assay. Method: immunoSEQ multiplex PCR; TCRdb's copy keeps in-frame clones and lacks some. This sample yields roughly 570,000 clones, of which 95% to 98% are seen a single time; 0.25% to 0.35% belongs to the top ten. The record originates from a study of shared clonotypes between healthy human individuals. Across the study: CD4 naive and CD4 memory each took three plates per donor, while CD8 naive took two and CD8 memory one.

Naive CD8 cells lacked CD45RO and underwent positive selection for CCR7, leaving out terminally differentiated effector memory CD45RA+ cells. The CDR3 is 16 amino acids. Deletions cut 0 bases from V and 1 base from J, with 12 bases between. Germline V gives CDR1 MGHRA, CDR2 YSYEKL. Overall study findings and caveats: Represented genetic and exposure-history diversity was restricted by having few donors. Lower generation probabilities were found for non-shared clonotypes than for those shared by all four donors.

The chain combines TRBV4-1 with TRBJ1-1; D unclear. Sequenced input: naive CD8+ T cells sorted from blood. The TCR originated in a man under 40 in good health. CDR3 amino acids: CASSQERTPTNTEAFF. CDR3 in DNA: TGCGCCAGCAGCCAAGAGCGAACACCGACGAACACTGAAGCTTTCTTT.